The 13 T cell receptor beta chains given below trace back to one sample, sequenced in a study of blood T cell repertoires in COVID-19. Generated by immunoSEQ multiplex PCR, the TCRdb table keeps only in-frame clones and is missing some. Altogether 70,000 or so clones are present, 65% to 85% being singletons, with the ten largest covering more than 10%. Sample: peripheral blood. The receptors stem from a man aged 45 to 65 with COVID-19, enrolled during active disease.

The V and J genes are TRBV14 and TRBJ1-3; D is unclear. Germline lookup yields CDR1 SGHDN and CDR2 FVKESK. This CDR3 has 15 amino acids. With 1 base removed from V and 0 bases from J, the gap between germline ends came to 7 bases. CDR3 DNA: TGTGCCAGCAGCCAAGGCGCCTACTCTGGAAACACCATATATTTT. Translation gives CASSQGAYSGNTIYF. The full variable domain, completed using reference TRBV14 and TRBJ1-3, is EAGVTQFPSHSVIEKGQTVTLRCDPISGHDNLYWYRRVMGKEIKFLLHFVKESKQDESGMPNNRFLAERTGGTYSTLKVQPAELEDSGVYFCASSQGAYSGNTIYFGEGSWLTVV.

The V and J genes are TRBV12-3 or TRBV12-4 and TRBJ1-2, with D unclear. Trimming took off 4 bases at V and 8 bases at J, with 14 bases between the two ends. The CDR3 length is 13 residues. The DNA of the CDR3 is TGTGCCAGCAGTTCTACAGCTGAGCAGGGCTACACCTTC. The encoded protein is CASSSTAEQGYTF.

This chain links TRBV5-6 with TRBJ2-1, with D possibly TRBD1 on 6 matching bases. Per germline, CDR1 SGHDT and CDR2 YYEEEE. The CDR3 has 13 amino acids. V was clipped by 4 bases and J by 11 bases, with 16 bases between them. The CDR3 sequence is CASSRSGTPKQFF. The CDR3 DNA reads TGTGCCAGCAGCCGCTCCGGGACACCGAAGCAGTTCTTC. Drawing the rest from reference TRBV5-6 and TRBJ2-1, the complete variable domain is DAGVTQSPTHLIKTRGQQVTLRCSPKSGHDTVSWYQQALGQGPQFIFQYYEEEERQRGNFPDRFSGHQFPNYSSELNVNALLLGDSALYLCASSRSGTPKQFFGPGTRLTVL.

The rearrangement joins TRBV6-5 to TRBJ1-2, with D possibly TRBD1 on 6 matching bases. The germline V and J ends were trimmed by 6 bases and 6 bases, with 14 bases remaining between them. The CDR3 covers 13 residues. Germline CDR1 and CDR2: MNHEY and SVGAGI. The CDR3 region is CASRGVGGNGYTF. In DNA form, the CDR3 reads TGTGCCAGCAGGGGGGTTGGGGGCAATGGCTACACCTTC.

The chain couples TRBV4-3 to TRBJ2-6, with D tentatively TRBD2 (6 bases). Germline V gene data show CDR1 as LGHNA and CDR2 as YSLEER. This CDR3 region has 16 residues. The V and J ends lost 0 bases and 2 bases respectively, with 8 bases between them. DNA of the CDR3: TGCGCCAGCAGCCAAGATCCGGGGGCTGGGGCCAACGTCCTGACTTTC. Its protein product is CASSQDPGAGANVLTF.

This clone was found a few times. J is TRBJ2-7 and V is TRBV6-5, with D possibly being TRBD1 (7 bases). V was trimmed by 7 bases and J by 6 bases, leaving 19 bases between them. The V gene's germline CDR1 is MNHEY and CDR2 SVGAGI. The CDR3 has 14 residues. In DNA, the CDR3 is TGTGCCAGCAACGACAGGGTAGGAGGGGGCGAGCAGTACTTC. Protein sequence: CASNDRVGGGEQYF.

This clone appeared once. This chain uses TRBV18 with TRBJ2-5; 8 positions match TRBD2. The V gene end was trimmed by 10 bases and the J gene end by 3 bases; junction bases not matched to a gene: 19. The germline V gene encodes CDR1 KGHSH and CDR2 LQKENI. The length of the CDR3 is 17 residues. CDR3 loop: CATQPFVRAGAKETQYF. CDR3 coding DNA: TGTGCCACCCAACCCTTCGTACGAGCGGGAGCGAAAGAGACCCAGTACTTC.

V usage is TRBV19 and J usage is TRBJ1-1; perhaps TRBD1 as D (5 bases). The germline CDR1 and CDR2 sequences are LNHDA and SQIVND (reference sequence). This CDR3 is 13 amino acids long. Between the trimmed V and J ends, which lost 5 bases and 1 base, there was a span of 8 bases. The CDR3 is CASSLTGNTEAFF. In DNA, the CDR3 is TGTGCCAGTAGTCTAACAGGGAACACTGAAGCTTTCTTT.

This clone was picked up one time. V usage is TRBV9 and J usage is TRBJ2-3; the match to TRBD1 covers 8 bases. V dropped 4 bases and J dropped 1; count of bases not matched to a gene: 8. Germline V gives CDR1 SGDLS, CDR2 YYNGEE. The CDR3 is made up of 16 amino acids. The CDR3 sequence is CASSQTGDGRTDTQYF. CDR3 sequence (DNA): TGTGCCAGCAGCCAGACAGGGGACGGGCGCACAGATACGCAGTATTTT.

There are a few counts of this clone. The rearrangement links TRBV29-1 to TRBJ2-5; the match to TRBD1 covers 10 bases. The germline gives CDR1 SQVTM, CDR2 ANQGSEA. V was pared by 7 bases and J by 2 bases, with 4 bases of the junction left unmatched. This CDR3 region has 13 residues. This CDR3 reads CSDSDRGQETQYF. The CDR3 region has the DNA TGCAGCGATTCGGACAGGGGGCAAGAGACCCAGTACTTC. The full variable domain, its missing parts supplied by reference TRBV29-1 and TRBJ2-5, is SAVISQKPSRDICQRGTSLTIQCQVDSQVTMMFWYRQQPGQSLTLIATANQGSEATYESGFVIDKFPISRPNLTFSTLTVSNMSPEDSSIYLCSDSDRGQETQYFGPGTRLLVL.

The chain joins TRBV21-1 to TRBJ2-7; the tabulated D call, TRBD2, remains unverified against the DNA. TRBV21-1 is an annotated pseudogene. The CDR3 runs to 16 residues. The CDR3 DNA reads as TGTGCCAGCAGCGAAACAGCGGGAGAATGCCCTTACGAGCAGTACTTC. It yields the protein CASSETAGECPYEQYF.

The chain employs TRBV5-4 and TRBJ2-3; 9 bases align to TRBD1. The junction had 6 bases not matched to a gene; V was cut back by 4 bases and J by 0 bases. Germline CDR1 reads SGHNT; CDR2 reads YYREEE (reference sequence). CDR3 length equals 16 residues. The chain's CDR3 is CASSRTGVDSTDTQYF. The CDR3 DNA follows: TGTGCCAGCAGCAGGACAGGGGTTGATAGCACAGATACGCAGTATTTT.

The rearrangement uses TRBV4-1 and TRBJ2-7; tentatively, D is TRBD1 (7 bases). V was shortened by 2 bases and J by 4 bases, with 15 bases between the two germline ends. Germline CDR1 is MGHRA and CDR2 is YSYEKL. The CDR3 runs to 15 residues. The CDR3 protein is CASSQFQQGTYEQYF. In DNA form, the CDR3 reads TGCGCCAGCAGCCAATTCCAACAGGGGACTTACGAGCAGTACTTC.